The T cell receptor (beta chain) under discussion was sequenced for a study of T cell responses to AZD1222 COVID-19 vaccine. The wider study: Second-dose recipients at about 4 or about 12 weeks were treated as one pooled group. Broader study findings: Spike as a whole was targeted by vaccine-associated CD4 TCRs, dominant at 160-218 and 743-854. Reportedly, nearly half the spike-specific TCRs target unmutated variant regions. It should be noted that donors were predominantly white British and more often female, and clonal diversity was possibly underestimated.

Profiled with immunoSEQ multiplex PCR; TCRdb holds only in-frame clones, not every one. Of about 130,000 clones in the sample, about nine tenths were seen once. Germline V lookup: CDR1 KGHDR, CDR2 SFDVKD. CDR3 length equals 15 residues. The V gene end was trimmed by 5 bases and the J gene end by 1 base; junction bases not matched to a gene: 3. This clone appeared a single time. No antigen is known for it. The chain uses TRBV24-1 and TRBJ2-3, with TRBD1 matching over 9 bases. Sample: peripheral blood, taken on day 0 of AZD1222 vaccination. This sequence was found in an adult in good health. The CDR3, as DNA: TGTGCCACCAGTGCCCGGGACAGGGGCACAGATACGCAGTATTTT. This gives the protein CATSARDRGTDTQYF.